The T cell receptor beta chain described here comes from a study of early T cells in non-severe SARS-CoV-2 infection (dated by TCRdb to 2020 to 2023). At the level of the whole study: Because TCR sequencing relied on bulk RNA taken from unsorted whole blood, pairing of alpha and beta chains was not possible. Broader findings and caveats from the paper: VDJdb matching was skewed toward anti-spike CD8 responses and likely underestimated virus-specific expansions, missing private and CD4 specificities.

The study was a case-control design nested within a healthcare worker cohort in London, UK, with weekly nasopharyngeal swab PCR tests and blood sampling. Healthcare workers were enrolled in the week of the UK lockdown, from 23 to 31 March 2020, and were followed every week for up to roughly 16 weeks. This clonotype was detected ten times or more. Its antigen target is currently unknown. No qualities accompany the bases; no much larger clone lies one base away. Receptors were amplified or captured by 5' RACE. Sequenced on a NextSeq 500. The TCR library protocol attached unique molecular identifiers to individual cDNA molecules to correct for sequencing error and PCR bias. TCR alpha and beta chains were both sequenced, and the abundances of alpha and beta sequences in each sample were closely correlated with each other. The paper's data handling went like this. Decombinator V4 was used to annotate the V gene, J gene and CDR3 of the TCR sequences. Expanded TCRs were defined as changing significantly between any two time points under a Poisson model with p below 0.0001. TCR abundances were normalised to the total number of TCRs sequenced in each sample and reported as counts per million. MAIT TCRs were defined by TRAV1-2 paired with TRAJ12, TRAJ20 or TRAJ33, and iNKT TCRs by TRAV10 paired with TRAJ18. VDJdb, accessed 1 November 2021, was searched for CMV, EBV and SARS-CoV-2 annotated TCRs, with TCRs annotated for multiple antigens excluded. TCRdb passed the public sequencing reads through fastp at Q25 and MiXCR, retaining productive beta sequences. Each entry is one CDR3 protein sequence, shown with its most common DNA and genes. The V and J calls come from TCRdb's annotation, not from the publication. This sample is represented by approximately 52,000 distinct CDR3 sequences; 8% to 8.5% of them were singletons. The ten biggest clones cover roughly 9.9% of the sample.

From the germline V gene, CDR1 is MNHEY and CDR2 is SVGEGT. The germline V end is reduced by 6 bases and the J end by 8 bases; junction bases left unmatched: 10. Including the terminal cysteine and phenylalanine, the CDR3 comprises 14 residues. Just the 42-base CDR3 DNA is kept, in frame starting at base 1. Sequencing used whole blood. Here the chain combines TRBV6-2 or TRBV6-3 and TRBJ2-1; 7 of the junction bases match TRBD1. This TCR was sampled from an adult who was a healthcare worker with PCR-confirmed SARS-CoV-2 infection or an uninfected control (not recorded which). The nucleotide sequence reads TGTGCCAGCAGGCGGTACGACAGGGTCCATGAGCAGTTCTTC. Translated, it reads CASRRYDRVHEQFF.